Following are 18 T cell receptor beta chains from one sample sequenced in a study of Graves' ophthalmopathy and Graves' hyperthyroidism. RNA transcripts served as template for amplifying TCR beta CDR3 sequences. The first-round RT-PCR employed HTBI primers together with the Qiagen OneStep RT-PCR kit. A multiplex PCR was then performed as the second round. TCRdb re-analysed the multiplex PCR reads in MiXCR, keeping a single row per CDR3 protein. The sample has roughly 160,000 distinct CDR3 sequences; around 40% are singletons. The sequenced sample consisted of peripheral blood. These receptors all stem from a man aged 25 to 45 with Graves' ophthalmopathy.

This clonotype was seen ten or more times. The chain carries TRBV7-2 and TRBJ1-2, with D maybe TRBD1 (6 bases). CDR3 length equals 14 residues. V lost 5 bases to trimming and J lost 2 bases, with 12 bases between them. From germline, CDR1 is SGHTA and CDR2 FQGNSA. The CDR3 region has the DNA TGTGCCAGCAGCCCAGACAGGAAGAACTATGGCTACACCTTC. This translates into CASSPDRKNYGYTF.

The V and J genes are TRBV28 and TRBJ1-1; 7 bases align to TRBD1. Germline loops: CDR1 MDHEN, CDR2 SYDVKM. V was pared by 5 bases and J by 3 bases, with 6 bases of the junction left unmatched. The CDR3 extends over 14 amino acids. The CDR3 loop is CASSTTGRYTEAFF. The CDR3 coding sequence is TGTGCCAGCAGTACGACAGGGAGATACACTGAAGCTTTCTTT.

The chain links TRBV6-4 to TRBJ1-1; no clear D gene. Trimming pared 8 bases from V and 0 bases from J, leaving 10 bases between. The CDR3 contains 13 residues. Per the germline V gene, CDR1 is MRHNA and CDR2 is SNTAGT. CDR3 in amino acids: CASAQAMNTEAFF. For the CDR3, the DNA is TGTGCCAGCGCTCAGGCCATGAACACTGAAGCTTTCTTT.

This clonotype was recorded at least ten times. V usage is TRBV12-3 or TRBV12-4 and J usage is TRBJ1-2; TRBD1 aligns across 10 bases. V trimming: 6 bases; J trimming: 3 bases; junction bases outside the gene matches: 7. This CDR3 is 15 amino acids long. CDR3 loop: CASSFDRGRDYGYTF. DNA for the CDR3: TGTGCCAGCAGCTTCGACAGGGGGCGAGACTATGGCTACACCTTC.

This clonotype was seen repeatedly, ten times or more. The rearrangement uses TRBV19 and TRBJ1-1; 11 bases fit TRBD1. Trimming took 3 bases from V and 3 from J; bases not matched to a gene: 6. The germline CDR1 and CDR2 sequences are LNHDA and SQIVND (reference sequence). The CDR3 runs to 16 residues. The CDR3 reads CASSMHRTGGYTEAFF. CDR3 in DNA: TGTGCCAGTAGTATGCACCGGACAGGGGGCTACACTGAAGCTTTCTTT.

The chain combines TRBV12-3 or TRBV12-4 with TRBJ1-1; D is unclear. V was cut by 1 base and J by 7 bases, with 16 bases left in between. The CDR3 covers 15 residues. CDR3 coding DNA: TGTGCCAGCAGTTTAGGCTCGCGGCCAAACGGTGAAGCTTTCTTT. Translated, it gives CASSLGSRPNGEAFF.

V gene TRBV7-2 combines with J gene TRBJ1-2; 7 bases agree with TRBD1. V lost 5 bases, J lost 7 bases, and 4 bases stayed unmatched. In germline, CDR1 is SGHTA, CDR2 FQGNSA. The CDR3 covers 12 residues. DNA for the CDR3: TGTGCCAGCAGCCGTCGACAGGGTGGCTACACCTTC. It is translated as CASSRRQGGYTF.

The sample holds many counts of this clonotype. The V call is TRBV2, the J call TRBJ1-1, with 8 nucleotides matching TRBD1. Trimming cost V 6 bases and J 2 bases; bases outside gene matches: 5. In germline, CDR1 is SNHLY, CDR2 FYNNEI. The CDR3 is 14 amino acids. CDR3 residues: CASRRTGINTEAFF. The CDR3, as DNA: TGTGCCAGCAGGAGGACAGGGATTAACACTGAAGCTTTCTTT.

This clonotype was observed at least ten times. The chain joins TRBV6-2 or TRBV6-3 to TRBJ2-7; D is uncertain. V lost 6 bases and J lost 3, with 9 bases in between. In germline, CDR1 is MNHEY, CDR2 SVGEGT. The CDR3 loop spans 12 amino acids. For the CDR3, the DNA is TGTGCCAGCAGACCTCCCGACTACGAGCAGTACTTC. Protein sequence: CASRPPDYEQYF.

This clonotype was recorded many times. V usage is TRBV12-3 or TRBV12-4 and J usage is TRBJ1-5, with D maybe TRBD1 (5 bases). The CDR3 is made up of 16 amino acids. Trimming took off 1 base at V and 4 bases at J, with 14 bases between the two ends. CDR3 sequence reads: CASSLDPGRENQPQHF. CDR3 nucleotide sequence: TGTGCCAGCAGTTTAGATCCAGGGAGGGAGAATCAGCCCCAGCATTTT.

This clonotype was seen ten or more times. The chain recombines TRBV4-3 with TRBJ2-5; 7 bases are a match to TRBD2. Looked up from germline, CDR1 is LGHNA and CDR2 is YSLEER. This CDR3 contains 17 residues. The J segment lost 0 bases and the V segment lost 0 bases, leaving 7 bases of the junction unmatched. The CDR3 nucleotides are TGCGCCAGCAGCCAAGAACTCCTCCTAGCGGACCAAGAGACCCAGTACTTC. Amino acid sequence: CASSQELLLADQETQYF.

At least ten counts were recorded for this clonotype. The chain has TRBV12-3 or TRBV12-4 and TRBJ2-7; D is uncertain. V was clipped by 3 bases and J by 5 bases, with 5 bases between them. The CDR3 loop spans 11 amino acids. The CDR3 DNA reads as TGTGCCAGCAGTTTTTCAGACGAGCAGTACTTC. Translating it yields CASSFSDEQYF.

The chain combines TRBV2 with TRBJ2-5; D remains unclear. Per germline, CDR1 SNHLY and CDR2 FYNNEI. The V end was cut by 5 bases, the J end by 2 bases, with 6 bases between. The CDR3 length is 12 residues. CDR3 sequence (DNA): TGTGCCAGCAGTAGCTTACAAGAGACCCAGTACTTC. As protein: CASSSLQETQYF.

The rearrangement uses TRBV9 and TRBJ1-2; no clear D gene. This CDR3 is 12 amino acids long. Germline values: CDR1 SGDLS, CDR2 YYNGEE. Trimming removed 0 bases from V and 4 bases from J, with 4 bases in between. CDR3 protein: CASSVAAYGYTF. As DNA, the CDR3 is TGTGCCAGCAGCGTAGCGGCCTATGGCTACACCTTC. The entire variable domain, with the rest obtained from reference TRBV9 and TRBJ1-2, is as follows: DSGVTQTPKHLITATGQRVTLRCSPRSGDLSVYWYQQSLDQGLQFLIQYYNGEERAKGNILERFSAQQFPDLHSELNLSSLELGDSALYFCASSVAAYGYTFGSGTRLTVV.

This clonotype was observed a single time. CDR3 sequence (DNA): TGTGCCAGCAGTGAAGAGTGGGGTATAGATACGCAGTATTTT. Translated: CASSEEWGIDTQYF. V and J are TRBV2 and TRBJ2-3; D ambiguous. The length of the CDR3 is 14 residues. V lost 1 base, J lost 5 bases, and 10 bases lay in between. Per the germline V gene, CDR1 is SNHLY and CDR2 is FYNNEI.

CDR3 sequence reads: CASSMGRGSNQPQHF. Here the CDR3 DNA reads TGTGCCAGTAGTATGGGCAGGGGTAGCAATCAGCCCCAGCATTTT. The chain employs TRBV19 and TRBJ1-5, with D possibly matching TRBD1 (6 bases). Germline CDR1 reads LNHDA; CDR2 reads SQIVND (reference sequence). V dropped 3 bases and J dropped 0 bases, with 9 bases sitting between them. The CDR3 extends over 15 amino acids.

The chain uses TRBV6-1 and TRBJ1-2, with D perhaps matching TRBD1 (5 bases). Germline V gene sequence: CDR1 MNHNS, CDR2 SASEGT. Between the trimmed V and J ends, which lost 1 base and 0 bases, there was a span of 9 bases. The CDR3 runs 15 residues. This chain's CDR3 is CASSEGGGANYGYTF. CDR3 coding DNA: TGTGCCAGCAGTGAAGGGGGGGGAGCTAACTATGGCTACACCTTC.

The chain carries TRBV2 and TRBJ1-2; TRBD1 might be the D (5 bases). The V end was cut by 3 bases, the J end by 2 bases, with 16 bases between. The CDR3 has 16 residues. The V gene's germline CDR1 is SNHLY and CDR2 FYNNEI. The CDR3 loop reads CASSEIGGAPNYGYTF. The CDR3 DNA reads TGTGCCAGCAGTGAGATCGGAGGGGCACCAAACTATGGCTACACCTTC.